The 13 T cell receptor beta chains below come from one sample, sequenced in a study of blood T cell repertoires in COVID-19. Method: immunoSEQ multiplex PCR; TCRdb's copy keeps in-frame clones and lacks some. The sample holds 110,000 to 150,000 clones, around 86% seen once. Sequencing was done on a sample of PBMCs or T cells enriched from blood (not recorded which). These receptors originate from a man aged 45-65 years who had recovered from COVID-19.

V is TRBV4-3 and J is TRBJ1-1; 12 bases fit TRBD1. Looked up from germline, CDR1 is LGHNA and CDR2 is YSLEER. The CDR3 length is 19 residues. J lost 1 base, V lost 4 bases, and 13 bases had no gene match. The CDR3, as DNA: TGCGCCAGCAGCCGTTTGCCCGGGACAGGGGGCGAGAAGAACACTGAAGCTTTCTTT. Translating gives CASSRLPGTGGEKNTEAFF.

The chain combines TRBV24-1 with TRBJ1-1; D call uncertain. Germline CDR1 is KGHDR and CDR2 is SFDVKD. V dropped 7 bases and J dropped 5 bases, with 7 bases sitting between them. CDR3 length equals 11 residues. The CDR3 DNA reads as TGTGCCACCAGGGGCAGGACTGAAGCTTTCTTT. This codes for CATRGRTEAFF.

The rearrangement uses TRBV27 and TRBJ2-1; 8 nucleotides line up with TRBD2. Per the germline V gene, CDR1 is MNHEY and CDR2 is SMNVEV (reference sequence). V lost 2 bases to trimming and J lost 0 bases; unmatched junction nucleotides: 9. The CDR3 sequence is 18 residues long. The CDR3 is CASSLRGSGVSSYNEQFF. The CDR3 region has the DNA TGTGCCAGCAGTTTAAGGGGTAGCGGGGTTAGCTCCTACAATGAGCAGTTCTTC.

The genes are TRBV28 and TRBJ1-1; tentatively, D is TRBD1 (6 bases). Germline CDR1 and CDR2: MDHEN and SYDVKM. V was trimmed by 2 bases and J by 1 base, leaving 11 bases between them. This CDR3 has 15 residues. The CDR3 nucleotides read TGTGCCAGCAGTTTACCCGGGACAAAGAACACTGAAGCTTTCTTT. Its translation is CASSLPGTKNTEAFF.

This chain connects TRBV7-9 to TRBJ1-6; 10 positions agree with TRBD1. V was clipped by 7 bases and J by 4 bases; unmatched bases: 4. The germline gives CDR1 SEHNR, CDR2 FQNEAQ (reference sequence). The CDR3 length is 15 residues. DNA of the CDR3: TGTGCCAGCATGCTGGGACAGGGGTATAATTCACCCCTCCACTTT. This gives the protein CASMLGQGYNSPLHF. Full variable domain (missing parts from reference TRBV7-9 and TRBJ1-6): DTGVSQNPRHKITKRGQNVTFRCDPISEHNRLYWYRQTLGQGPEFLTYFQNEAQLEKSRLLSDRFSAERPKGSFSTLEIQRTEQGDSAMYLCASMLGQGYNSPLHFGNGTRLTVT.

This chain connects TRBV21-1 to TRBJ1-1; the table gives TRBD1 as D, unverified against the DNA. TRBV21-1 has pseudogene status. The CDR3 totals 16 residues. CDR3 in amino acids: CASTKKAGQGTTEAFF. DNA of the CDR3: TGTGCCAGCACCAAGAAGGCGGGACAGGGGACCACTGAAGCTTTCTTT.

The rearrangement links TRBV9 to TRBJ2-7; TRBD2 is a possible D gene (5 bases). CDR1 SGDLS and CDR2 YYNGEE come from the germline V gene. V was trimmed by 5 bases and J by 5 bases, leaving 11 bases between them. This CDR3 is 12 amino acids long. The CDR3 protein is CASSLFGDEQYF. CDR3 DNA: TGTGCCAGCAGTCTCTTCGGGGACGAGCAGTACTTC.

The J gene is TRBJ1-4, the V gene TRBV28; tentatively, D is TRBD1 (5 bases). Trimming removed 1 base at V and 0 bases at J, with 9 bases between. This CDR3 spans 16 amino acids. Germline V lookup: CDR1 MDHEN, CDR2 SYDVKM. The CDR3 spells CASSLSTGATNEKLFF. CDR3 nucleotide sequence: TGTGCCAGCAGTTTATCCACAGGAGCAACTAATGAAAAACTGTTTTTT.

V is TRBV6-2 or TRBV6-3 and J is TRBJ1-5, with TRBD1 identical over 8 bases. CDR3 size: 18 residues. V shed 5 bases and J 0 bases; nucleotides not matched to a gene: 12. The germline gives CDR1 MNHEY, CDR2 SVGEGT. The CDR3 reads CASSRSGQEAYSNQPQHF. The CDR3 nucleotides read TGTGCCAGCAGTCGGTCGGGACAGGAGGCTTATAGCAATCAGCCCCAGCATTTT.

The V call is TRBV28, the J call TRBJ2-7; 13 bases fit TRBD2. Losses at the gene ends were 6 bases for V and 1 base for J; bases not matched to a gene: 3. Germline CDR1 MDHEN, CDR2 SYDVKM. CDR3 size: 15 residues. The DNA for the CDR3 is TGTGCCAGCAGACGGACTAGCGGGGGTTCCTACGAGCAGTACGTC. It encodes CASRRTSGGSYEQYV.

This chain joins TRBV4-1 and TRBJ1-3; D is unclear. Trimming left V 1 base short and J 0 bases short, with 10 bases between. In germline, CDR1 is MGHRA, CDR2 YSYEKL. The CDR3 extends over 16 amino acids. The chain's CDR3 is CASSQAQRSSGNTIYF. Here the CDR3 DNA reads TGCGCCAGCAGCCAAGCCCAGCGCAGCTCTGGAAACACCATATATTTT.

The chain joins TRBV6-6 to TRBJ1-2, with D perhaps matching TRBD1 (5 bases). Between the trimmed V and J ends, which lost 8 bases and 8 bases, there was a span of 18 bases. CDR1 is MNHNY, CDR2 SVGAGI, per germline (reference sequence). The length of the CDR3 is 13 residues. The CDR3 protein is CASQVTGELGYTF. CDR3 coding DNA: TGTGCCAGCCAGGTAACGGGGGAACTCGGCTACACCTTC.

The table lists this clone with a count of one. This chain joins TRBV2 and TRBJ2-7, with 8 bases lining up with TRBD2. The CDR3 loop spans 14 amino acids. Germline CDR1 SNHLY, CDR2 FYNNEI. J lost 2 bases, V lost 7 bases, and 7 bases had no gene match. The DNA for the CDR3 is TGTGCCAGCAAAAAGAGCGGGGGCCCCTACGAGCAGTACTTC. Its protein is CASKKSGGPYEQYF.